The clone carrying this T cell receptor (beta chain) was recorded at least ten times. Its specificity is not known. The data derive from a study of human T cells and chemical hapten exposure. Overall study: DPC at 2% was the sensitizing agent, placed on roughly 2 cm by roughly 2 cm of upper inner arm skin.

CDR3 size: 13 residues. V lost 7 bases and J 2 bases, leaving 6 bases between the germline ends. Study results and limitations: With DPC sensitization, TCRs exceeding 1 in 1000 frequency showed no change.

In the original workflow: A per-sample median of roughly 100,000 TCRs was observed, with a range of roughly 20,000 to 690,600. Via MiXCR, TCRdb re-called the RACE reads, giving one row per CDR3 protein. The V and J calls were determined by TCRdb, not by the authors. The table has roughly 81,000 distinct CDR3 sequences, about 9% seen once; the top ten hold roughly 2.6%. This sample's time point: pre-sensitization, week 0. As to treatment: therapeutic diphenylcyclopropenone sensitization with weekly scalp DPC. The chain carries TRBV12-3 or TRBV12-4 and TRBJ2-6; D gene uncertain. Here the sequenced sample was whole blood, taken in connection with sensitization to the hapten diphenylcyclopropenone (DPC). The receptor was derived from a man aged 35 to 55 with alopecia areata. Some clones in this sample may be carry-over from other donors' samples. CDR3 coding DNA: TGTGCCAGCAAGTTTCCTGGGGCCAACGTCCTGACTTTC. Amino acids: CASKFPGANVLTF.